The rows below give T cell receptor beta chains drawn from one sample of a study of CD8 T cells in acute hepatitis C reinfection. Sequenced by immunoSEQ multiplex PCR; TCRdb stores in-frame clones only, minus some. The table has around 34,000 clones, around nine tenths seen once. The sequencing sample was made of naive CD8+ T cells from PBMCs. These receptors all stem from a man younger than 45 with chronic hepatitis C. Both conserved end residues are part of each CDR3. D genes are given only for firm matches. Size values are once, few and many counts, or a class for expanded clones, and some rows have none.

cdr3_nt	cdr3_aa	clone_size	d_call	v_call	j_call
TGTGCCAGCAGACCGGGACAGATCAATCAGCCCCAGCATTTT	CASRPGQINQPQHF	few	TRBD1	TRBV27	TRBJ1-5
TGTGCCAGCAGCCCCCTCTCCTACAATGAGCAGTTCTTC	CASSPLSYNEQFF	-	-	TRBV14	TRBJ2-1
TGTGCCAGCAGCTTGGGGGGGATCTATGGCTACACCTTC	CASSLGGIYGYTF	-	-	TRBV5-5	TRBJ1-2
TGTGCCAGCAGCCCACCCCCAGACAGTTTCTTATACGAGCAGTACTTC	CASSPPPDSFLYEQYF	-	-	TRBV7-9	TRBJ2-7
TGTGCCAGTAGTGGATTTTCCAGCTCCTACGAGCAGTACTTC	CASSGFSSSYEQYF	-	-	TRBV19	TRBJ2-7
TGTGCCAGCAGCTTAAGTGGGACCTACTCCTACAATGAGCAGTTCTTC	CASSLSGTYSYNEQFF	-	-	TRBV7-6	TRBJ2-1
TGTGCCAGTAGGCCAAGGACAGCCACGATTGAAGCTTTCTTT	CASRPRTATIEAFF	-	-	TRBV19	TRBJ1-1
TGCGCCAGCAGTGAGTCTCTAGCCCTCTTGGGGGATACGCAGTATTTT	CASSESLALLGDTQYF	-	-	TRBV10-1	TRBJ2-3
TGTGCCAGCAGCTCTCTAGCGGGTATAGCGAATGAGCAGTTCTTC	CASSSLAGIANEQFF	-	TRBD2	TRBV7-9	TRBJ2-1
TGTGCCAGCAGTCCAGAAGCGGGGGGGTCCTACAATGAGCAGTTCTTC	CASSPEAGGSYNEQFF	-	TRBD2	TRBV27	TRBJ2-1
TGCGCCAGCAGCTTGGCGGAGACTAGTATCAATGAGCAGTTCTTC	CASSLAETSINEQFF	-	-	TRBV5-1	TRBJ2-1
TGTGCCTGGAGTGTTCCAGGGGGACTAGAGACCCAGTACTTC	CAWSVPGGLETQYF	-	-	TRBV30	TRBJ2-5
TGCAGCGTTGCGGGACACCTCCTCGTAGACACCGGGGAGCTGTTTTTT	CSVAGHLLVDTGELFF	-	-	TRBV29-1	TRBJ2-2
TGTGCCAGCAGCGCCTTAGACAGCTCCTACGAGCAGTACTTC	CASSALDSSYEQYF	-	-	TRBV9	TRBJ2-7
TGCAGCGCTGGGGGGATTGTAGGAGAGACCCAGTACTTC	CSAGGIVGETQYF	-	-	TRBV29-1	TRBJ2-5
TGTGCCAGCAGCGGTATACCGGGACAGGGGGCGGATAGCAATCAGCCCCAGCATTTT	CASSGIPGQGADSNQPQHF	-	TRBD1	TRBV2	TRBJ1-5
TGCGCCAGCAGCCAAGGGGGTGAAGCTTTCTTT	CASSQGGEAFF	-	-	TRBV4-3	TRBJ1-1
TGTGCCAGCAGCCCATGGAGGGGAAGTCGCGACGAGCAGTACTTC	CASSPWRGSRDEQYF	-	-	TRBV5-5	TRBJ2-7
TGTGCCAGCAGTTACTTGCGTGGTCAGACCCAGTACTTC	CASSYLRGQTQYF	-	-	TRBV6-5	TRBJ2-5
TGTGCCAGCAGCCCCGGACTAGCGGGAGTTGGTCCCACAGATACGCAGTATTTT	CASSPGLAGVGPTDTQYF	-	TRBD2	TRBV5-6	TRBJ2-3
TGTGCCAGCAGTTTTTCGAACACCGGGGAGCTGTTTTTT	CASSFSNTGELFF	few	-	TRBV27	TRBJ2-2
TGCGCCAGCAGCATACTAGCGGCTAGCACAGATACGCAGTATTTT	CASSILAASTDTQYF	-	TRBD2	TRBV5-1	TRBJ2-3
TGTGCCAGCAGCGTAGTGAGTAGCGGGGGGCCGGATACGCAGTATTTT	CASSVVSSGGPDTQYF	-	TRBD2	TRBV9	TRBJ2-3
TGTGCCAGCAGCTTCGGGACGGCTGGAACTGAAGCTTTCTTT	CASSFGTAGTEAFF	few	-	TRBV13	TRBJ1-1
TGCGCCAGCAGCTTGGGGGGCACTTCCTACGAGCAGTACTTC	CASSLGGTSYEQYF	-	-	TRBV5-1	TRBJ2-7
TGTGCCAGCAGTTACTCAGCAGGGGTGGACACTGAAGCTTTCTTT	CASSYSAGVDTEAFF	-	-	TRBV6-5	TRBJ1-1
TGTGCCAGCAGCGTAGGGGGGTCAGCTAGCACAGATACGCAGTATTTT	CASSVGGSASTDTQYF	-	-	TRBV9	TRBJ2-3
TGCGCCAGCAGCCAGGAAAGACAGGGCGAGACCCAGTACTTC	CASSQERQGETQYF	-	TRBD1	TRBV4-1	TRBJ2-5
TGTGCCAGCAGCTTGGAGTGGGGGGAAGCTTTCTTT	CASSLEWGEAFF	-	-	TRBV7-9	TRBJ1-1